This TCR beta chain was obtained from a study of cytomegalovirus exposure and HLA in healthy donors. General study findings and limits: Later analysis showed TCR association rates varying by HLA locus, highest for DRB1 and lowest for HLA-C. Researchers reported from a later analysis that most CMV-associated TCR beta chains appeared HLA-restricted.

Germline V gene sequence: CDR1 LGHNA, CDR2 YSLEER. V lost 4 bases, J lost 1 base, and 10 bases lay in between. The CDR3 contains 14 residues. The PCR was carried out with 60 Vbeta primers and 13 Jbeta primers. Authors' analysis steps: An analysis that came later counted tens of millions of unique TCR beta chains, around 10 million shared. The method was immunoSEQ multiplex PCR; TCRdb's version includes in-frame clones alone and lacks a portion of them. V and J calls and clone size are given by that table; D and trimming were obtained from the DNA. This sample has roughly 240,000 clones, with about 80% found just once. Concerning this clone itself: Its antigen is not known.

Sequencing was carried out using PBMCs. The sequence came from a woman aged 40 to 49 in good health and CMV-seropositive. The chain is built from TRBV4-3 and TRBJ1-1; the D gene is possibly TRBD1 (5 bases). CDR3 coding DNA: TGCGCCAGCAGCCGCGACAGATCGAACACTGAAGCTTTCTTT. Amino acids: CASSRDRSNTEAFF.